What follows is one T cell receptor beta chain and its context. Its cognate antigen is unknown. The data stem from a study of blood T cells in healthy people across ages. Study results and limitations: Comparison with aged donors showed that long-lived donors had more naive CD4+ cells and higher diversity.

The V end lost 1 base, the J end lost 6 bases, and 16 bases lay between the germline ends. This CDR3 contains 14 residues. CDR1 GTSNPN and CDR2 SVGIG come from the germline V gene (reference sequence). Next came a second PCR, run for about 7 to 12 cycles, which used a sample-barcoded 5' primer along with a J-beta primer mix. All samples yielded 2.5 million or more CDR3-containing paired-end reads. One entry per CDR3 protein, called by TCRdb with MiXCR from the 5' RACE reads. In the table there are 1.5 million to 2 million distinct CDR3 sequences, around 40% of which are singletons. Each donor gave 9 to 10 milliliters of peripheral blood.

The source is a human donor in good health. V is TRBV30 and J is TRBJ2-7; D is perhaps TRBD1 or TRBD2 (6 bases each). The specimen sequenced was blood. The CDR3 loop is CAWSANTQGGEQYF. CDR3 nucleotide sequence: TGTGCCTGGAGTGCAAACACACAGGGAGGCGAGCAGTACTTC.